Shown below are 5 T cell receptor beta chains from a single sample sequenced in a study of T cells in Graves' hyperthyroidism and ophthalmopathy. It was RNA transcripts that yielded the amplified TCR beta CDR3 regions. First-round RT-PCR targeting the TCR CDR3 was performed with the HTBI primer set. MiXCR, applied by TCRdb to the multiplex PCR reads, yields one record per CDR3 protein. Of hundreds of thousands of distinct CDR3 sequences in the sample, 25% were seen once. Input material: blood. These receptors all come from a man aged 50-60 years with Graves' hyperthyroidism.

This clonotype was seen repeatedly, ten times or more. The V gene is TRBV28, the J gene TRBJ2-7; 10 bases agree with TRBD2. This CDR3 has 16 amino acids. CDR1 is MDHEN and CDR2 is SYDVKM in the germline V gene. The V gene end was trimmed by 5 bases and the J gene end by 2 bases; junction bases not matched to a gene: 9. Here the CDR3 reads CASSPIGLADTYEQYF. Written as DNA, the CDR3 is TGTGCCAGCAGTCCGATAGGACTAGCGGATACCTACGAGCAGTACTTC.

The chain combines TRBV2 with TRBJ2-3; D unresolved. Germline values: CDR1 SNHLY, CDR2 FYNNEI. CDR3 length: 15 amino acids. Trimming took off 3 bases at V and 2 bases at J, with 12 bases between the two ends. CDR3 residues: CASSDLWGVTDTQYF. The CDR3 nucleotides are TGTGCCAGCAGTGATTTGTGGGGTGTCACAGATACGCAGTATTTT.

The V gene is TRBV11-2, the J gene TRBJ2-1; 8 bases align to TRBD2. This CDR3 comprises 15 residues. From germline, CDR1 is SGHAT and CDR2 FQNNGV. With 2 bases clipped from V and 7 bases from J, the junction kept 7 bases outside the gene matches. CDR3 amino acids: CASSLRGRPSNEQFF. CDR3 nucleotides: TGTGCCAGCAGCTTACGCGGGAGGCCGAGTAATGAGCAGTTCTTC.

This clonotype was found once. This chain connects TRBV19 to TRBJ1-3; TRBD1 is a possible D gene (6 bases). The germline CDR1 and CDR2 sequences are LNHDA and SQIVND (reference sequence). The CDR3 spans 15 residues. The V gene lost 2 bases and the J gene lost 0 bases, with 8 bases spanning the gap. DNA of the CDR3: TGTGCCAGTAGTATAAGACAGGACTCTGGAAACACCATATATTTT. Translating gives CASSIRQDSGNTIYF.

This clonotype was observed many times. This chain joins TRBV6-1 and TRBJ2-3, with 9 positions matching TRBD2. The V gene end was trimmed by 8 bases and the J gene end by 5 bases; junction bases not matched to a gene: 8. Germline V gene data show CDR1 as MNHNS and CDR2 as SASEGT. This CDR3 contains 14 residues. CDR3 sequence (DNA): TGTGCCAGCGGACGGGAGCGGGAGGAAGATACGCAGTATTTT. Translated: CASGREREEDTQYF.